This paragraph covers one T cell receptor (beta chain) sequence. The CDR3 loop spans 16 amino acids. Germline V gives CDR1 SGHRS, CDR2 YFSETQ. V shed 3 bases, J shed 2 bases, and the junction held 5 bases outside the gene matches. Original processing notes: Reference gene primer amplification yielded estimated nucleated cell counts. Sequencing used immunoSEQ multiplex PCR; TCRdb keeps in-frame clones, though not all of them. V, J and clone size are taken as reported in that table, and D and trimming were inferred from the DNA itself. The sample carries more than 200,000 clones, roughly 86% recorded once. This entry comes from a study of blood T cell repertoires in COVID-19. Study details: Samples of COVID-19 (acute and convalescent) were obtained from the United States, Italy and Spain. Nucleic acid was either cDNA or gDNA, and it came from T cells, B-cell-depleted T cells, or PBMCs.

The source is a woman aged 55-69 years with acute or convalescent COVID-19. This sequence joins TRBV5-1 and TRBJ2-1; 10 nucleotides line up with TRBD2. The sequenced sample was peripheral blood. CDR3 in amino acids: CASSSSGGAPYNEQFF. The CDR3 DNA follows: TGCGCCAGCAGCTCCAGCGGGGGGGCACCCTACAATGAGCAGTTCTTC. The variable domain in full, with the rest retrieved from reference TRBV5-1 and TRBJ2-1, is KAGVTQTPRYLIKTRGQQVTLSCSPISGHRSVSWYQQTPGQGLQFLFEYFSETQRNKGNFPGRFSGRQFSNSRSEMNVSTLELGDSALYLCASSSSGGAPYNEQFFGPGTRLTVL.